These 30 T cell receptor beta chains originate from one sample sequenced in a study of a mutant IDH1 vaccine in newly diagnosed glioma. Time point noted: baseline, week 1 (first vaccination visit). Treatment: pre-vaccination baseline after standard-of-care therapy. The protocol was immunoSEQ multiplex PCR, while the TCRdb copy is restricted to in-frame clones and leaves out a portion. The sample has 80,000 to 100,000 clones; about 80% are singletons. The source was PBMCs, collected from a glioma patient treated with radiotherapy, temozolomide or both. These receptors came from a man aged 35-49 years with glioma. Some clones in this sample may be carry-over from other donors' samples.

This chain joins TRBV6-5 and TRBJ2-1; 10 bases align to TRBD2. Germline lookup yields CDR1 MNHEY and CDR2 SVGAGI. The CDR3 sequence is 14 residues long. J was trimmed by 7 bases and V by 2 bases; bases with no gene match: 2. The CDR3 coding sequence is TGTGCCAGCAGTTACACTAGCGGGGTTAATGAGCAGTTCTTC. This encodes CASSYTSGVNEQFF.

CDR3 amino acids: CASSILTGHPYEQYF. CDR3 nucleotide sequence: TGTGCCAGTAGTATTCTGACAGGGCATCCCTACGAGCAGTACTTC. The gene calls are TRBV19 and TRBJ2-7, with 7 positions matching TRBD1. Trimming took 3 bases from V and 2 from J; bases not matched to a gene: 7. The CDR3 loop spans 15 amino acids. Germline V gives CDR1 LNHDA, CDR2 SQIVND (reference sequence).

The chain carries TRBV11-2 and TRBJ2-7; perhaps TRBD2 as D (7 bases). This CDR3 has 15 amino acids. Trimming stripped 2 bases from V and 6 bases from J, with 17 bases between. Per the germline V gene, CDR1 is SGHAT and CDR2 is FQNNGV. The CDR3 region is CASSLSGGQRVEQYF. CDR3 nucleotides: TGTGCCAGCAGCTTATCCGGGGGGCAGCGGGTCGAGCAGTACTTC. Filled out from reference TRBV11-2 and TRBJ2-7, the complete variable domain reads EAGVAQSPRYKIIEKRQSVAFWCNPISGHATLYWYQQILGQGPKLLIQFQNNGVVDDSQLPKDRFSAERLKGVDSTLKIQPAKLEDSAVYLCASSLSGGQRVEQYFGPGTRLTVT.

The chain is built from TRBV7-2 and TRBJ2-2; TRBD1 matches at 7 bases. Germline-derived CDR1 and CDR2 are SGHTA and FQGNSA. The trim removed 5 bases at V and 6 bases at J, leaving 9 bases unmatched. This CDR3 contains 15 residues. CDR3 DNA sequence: TGTGCCAGCAGCACCCGGGTCCAGGGGGCCGGGGAGCTGTTTTTT. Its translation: CASSTRVQGAGELFF.

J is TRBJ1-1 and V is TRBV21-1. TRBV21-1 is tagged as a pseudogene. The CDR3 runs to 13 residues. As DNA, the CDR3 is TGTGCCAGCACTTACACGGCGAACACTGAAGCTTTCTTT. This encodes CASTYTANTEAFF.

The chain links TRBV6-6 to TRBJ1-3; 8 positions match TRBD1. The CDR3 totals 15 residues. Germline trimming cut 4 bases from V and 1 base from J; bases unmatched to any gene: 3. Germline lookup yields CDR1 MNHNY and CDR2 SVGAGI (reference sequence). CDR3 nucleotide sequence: TGTGCCAGCAGTTCCCAGGGGGCATCTGGAAACACCATATATTTT. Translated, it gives CASSSQGASGNTIYF.

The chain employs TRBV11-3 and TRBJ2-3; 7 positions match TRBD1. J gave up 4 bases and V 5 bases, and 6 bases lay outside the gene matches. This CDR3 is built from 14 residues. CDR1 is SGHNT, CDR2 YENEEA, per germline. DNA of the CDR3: TGTGCCAGCAGCCGACACAGGGGCTCAGATACGCAGTATTTT. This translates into CASSRHRGSDTQYF.

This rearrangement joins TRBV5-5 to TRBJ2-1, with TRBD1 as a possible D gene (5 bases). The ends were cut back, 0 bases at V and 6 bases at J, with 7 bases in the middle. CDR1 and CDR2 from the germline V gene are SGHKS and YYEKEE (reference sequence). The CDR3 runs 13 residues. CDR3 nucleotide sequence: TGTGCCAGCAGCTTGGGACAGCCCAATGAGCAGTTCTTC. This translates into CASSLGQPNEQFF.

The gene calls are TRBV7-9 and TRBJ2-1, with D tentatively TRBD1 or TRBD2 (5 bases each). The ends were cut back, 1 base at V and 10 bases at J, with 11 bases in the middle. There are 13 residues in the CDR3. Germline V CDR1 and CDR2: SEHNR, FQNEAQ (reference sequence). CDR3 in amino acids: CASSLGGRTEQFF. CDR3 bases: TGTGCCAGCAGCTTAGGGGGACGGACGGAGCAGTTCTTC.

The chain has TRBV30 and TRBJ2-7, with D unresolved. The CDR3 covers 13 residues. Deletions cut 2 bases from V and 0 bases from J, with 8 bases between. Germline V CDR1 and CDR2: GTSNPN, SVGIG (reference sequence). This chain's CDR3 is CAWSQWGSYEQYF. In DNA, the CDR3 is TGTGCCTGGAGTCAGTGGGGCTCCTACGAGCAGTACTTC.

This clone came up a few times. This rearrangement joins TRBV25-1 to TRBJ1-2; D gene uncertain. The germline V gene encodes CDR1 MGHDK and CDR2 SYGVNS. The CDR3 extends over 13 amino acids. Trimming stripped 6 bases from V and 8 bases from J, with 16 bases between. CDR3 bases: TGTGCCAGCAGGGAAGGGTCGGGGTCGGGCTACACCTTC. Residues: CASREGSGSGYTF.

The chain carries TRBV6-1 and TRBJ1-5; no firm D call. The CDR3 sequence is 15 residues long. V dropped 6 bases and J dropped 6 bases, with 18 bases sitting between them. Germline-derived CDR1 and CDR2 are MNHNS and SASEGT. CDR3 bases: TGTGCCAGCAGACCGAACCCCGGGTCGGGTCAGCCCCAGCATTTT. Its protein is CASRPNPGSGQPQHF.

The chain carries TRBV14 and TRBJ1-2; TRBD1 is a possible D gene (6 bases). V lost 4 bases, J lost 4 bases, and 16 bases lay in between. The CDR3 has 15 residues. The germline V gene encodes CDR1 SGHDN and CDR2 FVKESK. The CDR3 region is CASSPTTGGGYGYTF. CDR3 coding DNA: TGTGCCAGCAGCCCAACGACAGGTGGAGGCTATGGCTACACCTTC.

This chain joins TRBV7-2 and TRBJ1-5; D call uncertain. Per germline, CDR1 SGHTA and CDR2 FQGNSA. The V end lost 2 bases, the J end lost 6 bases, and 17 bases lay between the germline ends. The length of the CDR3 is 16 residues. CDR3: CASSLSGVLRGQPQHF. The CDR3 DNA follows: TGTGCCAGCAGCTTAAGTGGGGTGTTGCGGGGTCAGCCCCAGCATTTT.

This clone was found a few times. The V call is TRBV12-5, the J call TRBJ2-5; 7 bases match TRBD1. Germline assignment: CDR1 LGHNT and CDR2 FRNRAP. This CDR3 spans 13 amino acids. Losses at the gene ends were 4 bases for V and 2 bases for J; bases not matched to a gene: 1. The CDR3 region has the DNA TGTGCTAGTGGTTCGGGACAGCAAGAGACCCAGTACTTC. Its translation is CASGSGQQETQYF.

The CDR3 protein is CSVYTPTDRGRGGGYTF. The CDR3 DNA follows: TGCAGCGTGTATACCCCAACTGACAGGGGGCGCGGGGGTGGCTACACCTTC. This chain joins TRBV29-1 and TRBJ1-2, with 10 bases aligning to TRBD1. Germline-derived CDR1 and CDR2 are SQVTM and ANQGSEA. The CDR3 is made up of 17 amino acids. J lost 7 bases, V lost 6 bases, and 20 bases had no gene match.

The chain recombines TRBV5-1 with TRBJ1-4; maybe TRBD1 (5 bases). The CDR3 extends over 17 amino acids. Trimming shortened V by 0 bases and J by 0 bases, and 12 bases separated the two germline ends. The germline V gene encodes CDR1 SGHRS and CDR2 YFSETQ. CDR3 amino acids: CASSLGQGRATNEKLFF. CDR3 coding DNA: TGCGCCAGCAGCTTGGGGCAGGGTAGAGCAACTAATGAAAAACTGTTTTTT.

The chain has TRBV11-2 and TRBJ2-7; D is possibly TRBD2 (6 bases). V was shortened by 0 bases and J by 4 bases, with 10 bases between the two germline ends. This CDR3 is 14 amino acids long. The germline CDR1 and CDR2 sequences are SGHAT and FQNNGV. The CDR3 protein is CASSLDRRGYEQYF. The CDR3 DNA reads TGTGCCAGCAGCTTAGACAGGAGGGGATACGAGCAGTACTTC.

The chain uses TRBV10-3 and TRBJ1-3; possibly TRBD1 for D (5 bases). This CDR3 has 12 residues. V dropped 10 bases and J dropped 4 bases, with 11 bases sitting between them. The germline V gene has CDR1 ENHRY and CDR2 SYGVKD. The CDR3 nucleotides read TGTGCCACCCAGGGAGGAGGAAACACCATATATTTT. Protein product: CATQGGGNTIYF.

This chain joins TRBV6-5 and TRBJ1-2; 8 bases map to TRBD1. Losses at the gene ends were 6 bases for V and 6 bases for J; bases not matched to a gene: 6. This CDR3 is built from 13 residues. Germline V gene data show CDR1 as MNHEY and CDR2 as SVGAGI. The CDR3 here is CASSQDRDHGYTF. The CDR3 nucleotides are TGTGCCAGCAGCCAGGACAGGGATCATGGCTACACCTTC.

Here the CDR3 DNA reads TGTGCCAGCAGCTTGGGAGTATTCGGGACCTACGAGCAGTACTTC. It yields the protein CASSLGVFGTYEQYF. The chain combines TRBV5-6 with TRBJ2-7; a possible D gene is TRBD2 (5 bases). Germline CDR1 is SGHDT and CDR2 is YYEEEE. The ends were cut back, 0 bases at V and 2 bases at J, with 12 bases in the middle. The CDR3 covers 15 residues.

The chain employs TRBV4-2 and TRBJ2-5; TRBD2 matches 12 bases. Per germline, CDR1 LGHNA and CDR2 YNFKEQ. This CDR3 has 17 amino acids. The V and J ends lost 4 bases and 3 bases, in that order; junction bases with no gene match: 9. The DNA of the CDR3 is TGTGCCAGCAGCCCTGCTAGCGGGGGGGCTTCTGAAGAGACCCAGTACTTC. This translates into CASSPASGGASEETQYF.

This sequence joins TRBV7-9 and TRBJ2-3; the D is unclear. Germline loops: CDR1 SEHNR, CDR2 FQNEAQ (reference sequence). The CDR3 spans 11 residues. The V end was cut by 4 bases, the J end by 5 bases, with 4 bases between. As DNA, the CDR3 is TGTGCCAGCAGCTACGGAGATACGCAGTATTTT. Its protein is CASSYGDTQYF.

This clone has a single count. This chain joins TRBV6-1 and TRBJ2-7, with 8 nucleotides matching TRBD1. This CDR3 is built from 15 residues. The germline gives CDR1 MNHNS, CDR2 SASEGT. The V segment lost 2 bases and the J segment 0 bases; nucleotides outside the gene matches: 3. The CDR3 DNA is TGTGCCAGCAGTGAAACGGACAGGGCCTCCTACGAGCAGTACTTC. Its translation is CASSETDRASYEQYF.

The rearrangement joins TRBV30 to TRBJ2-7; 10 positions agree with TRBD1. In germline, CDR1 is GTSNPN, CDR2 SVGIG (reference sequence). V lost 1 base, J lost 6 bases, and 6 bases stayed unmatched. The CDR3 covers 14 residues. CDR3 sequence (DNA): TGTGCCTGGAGTGGGGGGGGACAGGGGTTCGAGCAGTACTTC. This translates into CAWSGGGQGFEQYF.

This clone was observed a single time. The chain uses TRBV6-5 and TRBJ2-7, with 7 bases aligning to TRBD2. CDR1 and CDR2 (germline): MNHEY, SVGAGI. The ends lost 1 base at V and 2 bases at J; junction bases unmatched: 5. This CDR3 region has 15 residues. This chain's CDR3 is CASSYLGGGAYEQYF. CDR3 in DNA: TGTGCCAGCAGTTACTTGGGGGGGGGTGCCTACGAGCAGTACTTC.

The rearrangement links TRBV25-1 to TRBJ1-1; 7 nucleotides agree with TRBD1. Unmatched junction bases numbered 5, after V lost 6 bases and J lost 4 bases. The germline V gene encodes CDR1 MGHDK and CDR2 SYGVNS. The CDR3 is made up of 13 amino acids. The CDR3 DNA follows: TGTGCCAGCAGCCTACAGGGGTCCACTGAAGCTTTCTTT. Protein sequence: CASSLQGSTEAFF. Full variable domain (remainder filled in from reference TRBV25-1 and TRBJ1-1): EADIYQTPRYLVIGTGKKITLECSQTMGHDKMYWYQQDPGMELHLIHYSYGVNSTEKGDLSSESTVSRIRTEHFPLTLESARPSHTSQYLCASSLQGSTEAFFGQGTRLTVV.

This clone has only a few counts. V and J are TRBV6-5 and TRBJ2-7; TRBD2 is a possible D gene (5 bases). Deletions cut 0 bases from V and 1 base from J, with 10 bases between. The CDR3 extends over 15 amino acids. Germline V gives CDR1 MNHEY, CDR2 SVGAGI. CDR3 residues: CASSYSIERSYEQYF. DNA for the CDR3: TGTGCCAGCAGTTACTCGATAGAGCGGTCCTACGAGCAGTACTTC.

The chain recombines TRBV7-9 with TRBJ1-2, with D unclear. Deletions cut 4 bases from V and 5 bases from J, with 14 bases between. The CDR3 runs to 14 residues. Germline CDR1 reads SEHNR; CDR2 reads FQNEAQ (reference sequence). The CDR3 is CASSYGLESYGYTF. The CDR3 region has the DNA TGTGCCAGCAGCTATGGGCTGGAGTCGTATGGCTACACCTTC.

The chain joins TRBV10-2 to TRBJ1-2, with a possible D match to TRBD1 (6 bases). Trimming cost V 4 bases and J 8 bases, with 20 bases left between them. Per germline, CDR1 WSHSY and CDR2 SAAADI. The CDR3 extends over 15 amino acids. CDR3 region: CASSGSPPRGRGYTF. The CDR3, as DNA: TGCGCCAGCAGTGGCTCCCCTCCCAGGGGTCGGGGCTACACCTTC.